Shown below are 25 T cell receptor beta chains from a single sample sequenced in a study of T cell repertoires in cytomegalovirus infection. Each CDR3 protein is one row after TCRdb ran MiXCR on the reads. The sample shows approximately 770,000 distinct CDR3 sequences, roughly 28% of them seen only once. These TCRs are of unknown antigen specificity. The source was cultured CD8+ T cells from PBMCs, collected from culture after CMV antigen stimulation. The source is a human donor in good health (CMV status not recorded). Some clones in this sample may be carry-over from other donors' samples.

The CDR3: CASSFPGQGEYF. CDR3 sequence (DNA): TGTGCCAGCAGTTTCCCGGGACAGGGAGAGTATTTT. V and J are TRBV7-8 and TRBJ2-3, with 9 bases matching TRBD1. CDR3 size: 12 residues. The ends lost 6 bases at V and 13 bases at J; junction bases unmatched: 8. Germline assignment: CDR1 SGHVS and CDR2 FQNEAQ.

In this sample, this clonotype turned up a few times. The chain links TRBV12-5 to TRBJ1-1, with D possibly being TRBD1 (5 bases). Germline V gene lookup returns CDR1 LGHNT and CDR2 FRNRAP. This CDR3 contains 12 residues. The germline V and J ends were trimmed by 1 base and 8 bases, with 8 bases remaining between them. CDR3 bases: TGTGCTAGTGGTTTGGGGGGGATAGAAGCTTTCTTT. It encodes CASGLGGIEAFF.

At least ten counts were recorded for this clonotype. V usage is TRBV7-6 and J usage is TRBJ1-2; 8 positions agree with TRBD1. V shed 4 bases, J shed 6 bases, and the junction held 7 bases outside the gene matches. Per germline, CDR1 SGHVS and CDR2 FNYEAQ. The CDR3 sequence is 14 residues long. CDR3 DNA sequence: TGTGCCAGCAGCTCAACGACAGGGGCAAATGGCTACACCTTC. The encoded protein is CASSSTTGANGYTF.

V gene TRBV4-1 combines with J gene TRBJ2-1; no firm D call. Trimming took off 4 bases at V and 3 bases at J, with 13 bases between the two ends. The CDR3 length is 15 residues. Looked up from germline, CDR1 is MGHRA and CDR2 is YSYEKL. CDR3 in DNA: TGCGCCAGCAGCCGAATCCGAGGCGACTACAATGAGCAGTTCTTC. As protein: CASSRIRGDYNEQFF.

The rearrangement joins TRBV5-6 to TRBJ2-7; D gene ambiguous. V gave up 0 bases and J gave up 11 bases, with 9 bases separating them. The CDR3 consists of 11 residues. CDR1 and CDR2 from the germline V gene are SGHDT and YYEEEE. The DNA of the CDR3 is TGTGCCAGCAGCTTGGGAGACAAGGAGTACTTC. It translates to CASSLGDKEYF.

Only a few counts were recorded for this clonotype. The chain couples TRBV27 to TRBJ2-7, with D perhaps matching TRBD2 (6 bases). CDR1 MNHEY and CDR2 SMNVEV come from the germline V gene (reference sequence). The CDR3 has 14 residues. The V and J ends lost 3 bases and 3 bases respectively, with 12 bases between them. CDR3 region: CASSLSGPYYEQYF. The CDR3, as DNA: TGTGCCAGCAGTTTGAGCGGGCCTTACTACGAGCAGTACTTC.

The genes are TRBV6-2 or TRBV6-3 and TRBJ2-6, with D perhaps TRBD1 or TRBD2 (6 bases each). CDR1 MNHEY and CDR2 SVGEGT come from the germline V gene. The CDR3 loop spans 17 amino acids. V lost 0 bases and J 4 bases, leaving 13 bases between the germline ends. CDR3 in DNA: TGTGCCAGCAGTTACTCGAGTGGGGGGCACGGGGCCAACGTCCTGACTTTC. It encodes CASSYSSGGHGANVLTF.

On this clonotype: The junction departs from the called germline gene at one end, perhaps through a read error. The chain is built from TRBV19 and TRBJ2-7; 10 nucleotides match TRBD1. CDR3 length equals 15 residues. Germline CDR1 is LNHDA and CDR2 is SQIVND (reference sequence). The CDR3 DNA is TGTGCCAGTAGTATCCGGGACAGGGGCGCCTACAAGCAGTACTTC. This translates into CASSIRDRGAYKQYF.

This clonotype was counted between two and nine times. V usage is TRBV7-9 and J usage is TRBJ2-3; perhaps TRBD2 as D (5 bases). CDR3 length equals 15 residues. With 7 bases removed from V and 0 bases from J, the gap between germline ends came to 14 bases. Germline-derived CDR1 and CDR2 are SEHNR and FQNEAQ (reference sequence). The CDR3 here is CASIEGHPSTDTQYF. The CDR3 region has the DNA TGTGCCAGCATCGAGGGCCATCCTAGCACAGATACGCAGTATTTT.

This clonotype has only a few counts. The chain combines TRBV4-3 with TRBJ2-1; 10 nucleotides agree with TRBD2. V dropped 3 bases and J dropped 4; count of bases not matched to a gene: 6. CDR1 LGHNA and CDR2 YSLEER come from the germline V gene. This CDR3 is 16 amino acids long. The CDR3 sequence is CASSHGLLAGYNEQFF. The CDR3 DNA reads as TGCGCCAGCAGCCATGGTTTACTAGCGGGGTACAATGAGCAGTTCTTC.

The sample holds many counts of this clonotype. V and J are TRBV28 and TRBJ2-3, with D unresolved. Germline loops: CDR1 MDHEN, CDR2 SYDVKM. V was cut by 5 bases and J by 2 bases, with 11 bases left in between. The CDR3 consists of 14 residues. CDR3 DNA sequence: TGTGCCAGCAGTGACGACGGCATCACAGATACGCAGTATTTT. It yields the protein CASSDDGITDTQYF. The full variable domain, completed using reference TRBV28 and TRBJ2-3, is DVKVTQSSRYLVKRTGEKVFLECVQDMDHENMFWYRQDPGLGLRLIYFSYDVKMKEKGDIPEGYSVSREKKERFSLILESASTNQTSMYLCASSDDGITDTQYFGPGTRLTVL.

V gene TRBV4-2 combines with J gene TRBJ1-2, with a weak D call TRBD1 (6 bases). The germline V and J ends were trimmed by 4 bases and 1 base, with 13 bases remaining between them. The CDR3 has 15 residues. CDR1 is LGHNA and CDR2 is YNFKEQ in the germline V gene. The CDR3 DNA sequence: TGTGCCAGCAGCCCAGAGGGACACATTAACTATGGCTACACCTTC. This encodes CASSPEGHINYGYTF.

A remark on this clonotype: A clone one base away is much larger, so this may be a read error. The chain combines TRBV7-9 with TRBJ2-5; D assignment may be TRBD1 or TRBD2 (5 bases each). Looked up from germline, CDR1 is SEHNR and CDR2 is FQNEAQ (reference sequence). Deletions cut 4 bases from V and 2 bases from J, with 20 bases between. The CDR3 length is 17 residues. CDR3 loop: CASSSVGGGQPQETQYF. In nucleotides, the CDR3 is TGTGCCAGCAGCTCCGTGGGTGGAGGACAACCACAAGAGACCCAGTACTTC.

The genes are TRBV2 and TRBJ2-1; 8 bases fit TRBD1. V lost 4 bases to trimming and J lost 0 bases; unmatched junction nucleotides: 8. The germline V gene encodes CDR1 SNHLY and CDR2 FYNNEI. The CDR3 extends over 17 amino acids. The CDR3 DNA sequence: TGTGCCAGCAGTGTGGGCCGGACAGGGCGCTCCTACAATGAGCAGTTCTTC. Its translation is CASSVGRTGRSYNEQFF. The full variable domain, completed using reference TRBV2 and TRBJ2-1, is EPEVTQTPSHQVTQMGQEVILRCVPISNHLYFYWYRQILGQKVEFLVSFYNNEISEKSEIFDDQFSVERPDGSNFTLKIRSTKLEDSAMYFCASSVGRTGRSYNEQFFGPGTRLTVL.

The chain is built from TRBV20-1 and TRBJ1-1, with a tentative D call TRBD1 (6 bases). The V gene's germline CDR1 is DFQATT and CDR2 SNEGSKA (reference sequence). This CDR3 contains 13 residues. Trimming removed 1 base from V and 4 bases from J, with 10 bases in between. The CDR3, as DNA: TGCAGTGCTAGAGGGAAAGGGGGCACTGAAGCTTTCTTT. Amino acid sequence: CSARGKGGTEAFF.

This clonotype showed up many times. The chain combines TRBV7-9 with TRBJ2-1; D may match TRBD1 or TRBD2 (5 bases each). Trimming removed 5 bases at V and 5 bases at J, with 10 bases between. CDR1 SEHNR and CDR2 FQNEAQ come from the germline V gene (reference sequence). CDR3 length: 13 residues. The CDR3: CASSRDQNNEQFF. The CDR3 region has the DNA TGTGCCAGCAGCCGGGACCAAAACAATGAGCAGTTCTTC.

This clonotype was seen a handful of times. The chain employs TRBV5-4 and TRBJ1-2; the D gene is possibly TRBD1 (6 bases). V lost 7 bases to trimming and J lost 6 bases, with 13 bases between them. CDR3 size: 12 residues. Looked up from germline, CDR1 is SGHNT and CDR2 is YYREEE (reference sequence). The CDR3 loop reads CASLQGRDGYTF. CDR3 coding DNA: TGTGCCAGCCTACAGGGCCGGGATGGCTACACCTTC. Full variable domain (remainder filled in from reference TRBV5-4 and TRBJ1-2): ETGVTQSPTHLIKTRGQQVTLRCSSQSGHNTVSWYQQALGQGPQFIFQYYREEENGRGNFPPRFSGLQFPNYSSELNVNALELDDSALYLCASLQGRDGYTFGSGTRLTVV.

The CDR3 reads CASSPSGGGETQYF. For the CDR3, the DNA is TGTGCCAGCAGCCCCTCAGGGGGTGGTGAGACCCAGTACTTC. The chain joins TRBV7-3 to TRBJ2-5; 7 bases agree with TRBD1. V lost 5 bases, J lost 5 bases, and 8 bases stayed unmatched. This CDR3 comprises 14 residues. Germline V CDR1 and CDR2: SGHTA, FQGTGA.

The chain carries TRBV7-6 and TRBJ1-4; D gene uncertain. Germline CDR1 and CDR2: SGHVS and FNYEAQ. The CDR3 is 14 residues long. The germline V and J ends were trimmed by 5 bases and 2 bases, with 9 bases remaining between them. CDR3 in amino acids: CASSPQTTNEKLFF. In nucleotides, the CDR3 is TGTGCCAGCAGCCCCCAAACGACTAATGAAAAACTGTTTTTT. Full variable domain (missing parts from reference TRBV7-6 and TRBJ1-4): GAGVSQSPRYKVTKRGQDVALRCDPISGHVSLYWYRQALGQGPEFLTYFNYEAQQDKSGLPNDRFSAERPEGSISTLTIQRTEQRDSAMYRCASSPQTTNEKLFFGSGTQLSVL.

With respect to this clonotype: The final CDR3 position lacks the conserved phenylalanine or tryptophan, pointing to a likely read error. The chain uses TRBV9 and TRBJ1-2; D is unresolved. The germline CDR1 and CDR2 sequences are SGDLS and YYNGEE. V lost 1 base, J lost 7 bases, and 11 bases lay in between. The CDR3 length is 13 residues. This CDR3 is CASSVSGGGGYTV. For the CDR3, the DNA is TGTGCCAGCAGCGTATCAGGAGGCGGTGGCTACACCGTC.

V gene TRBV6-5 combines with J gene TRBJ2-1, with 7 bases identical to TRBD2. Trimming at V came to 5 bases and at J to 5 bases, leaving 9 bases not matched to a gene. This CDR3 contains 15 residues. Germline V CDR1 and CDR2: MNHEY, SVGAGI. The CDR3: CASSIDVGLNNEQFF. CDR3 bases: TGTGCCAGCAGTATCGACGTGGGACTAAACAATGAGCAGTTCTTC.

The chain joins TRBV24-1 to TRBJ2-5; tentative D call: TRBD1 (6 bases). The CDR3 has 15 residues. V lost 1 base to trimming and J lost 2 bases, with 10 bases between them. Germline V gene lookup returns CDR1 KGHDR and CDR2 SFDVKD. The CDR3 region has the DNA TGTGCCACCAGTGATTTTTACAGGGAACAAGAGACCCAGTACTTC. It codes for CATSDFYREQETQYF.

This sequence joins TRBV28 and TRBJ1-6, with D unresolved. Trimming removed 3 bases from V and 15 bases from J, with 9 bases in between. The CDR3 runs 11 residues. The germline CDR1 and CDR2 sequences are MDHEN and SYDVKM. The CDR3: CASSFASDLHF. The CDR3 region has the DNA TGTGCCAGCAGTTTTGCCAGTGACCTCCACTTT. Full variable domain (rest looked up from reference TRBV28 and TRBJ1-6): DVKVTQSSRYLVKRTGEKVFLECVQDMDHENMFWYRQDPGLGLRLIYFSYDVKMKEKGDIPEGYSVSREKKERFSLILESASTNQTSMYLCASSFASDLHFGNGTRLTVT.

The V gene is TRBV19, the J gene TRBJ2-1; possibly TRBD1 for D (6 bases). Germline loops: CDR1 LNHDA, CDR2 SQIVND (reference sequence). V dropped 9 bases and J dropped 5 bases, with 20 bases sitting between them. The CDR3 spans 15 residues. The CDR3: CASRVDRYKNNEQFF. The CDR3 DNA reads as TGTGCCAGCCGGGTCGACAGGTACAAAAACAATGAGCAGTTCTTC. The entire variable domain, with the rest obtained from reference TRBV19 and TRBJ2-1, is as follows: DGGITQSPKYLFRKEGQNVTLSCEQNLNHDAMYWYRQDPGQGLRLIYYSQIVNDFQKGDIAEGYSVSREKKESFPLTVTSAQKNPTAFYLCASRVDRYKNNEQFFGPGTRLTVL.

This clonotype was counted many times. The chain is built from TRBV7-6 and TRBJ1-2; tentative D call: TRBD1 (5 bases). The CDR3 contains 14 residues. In germline, CDR1 is SGHVS, CDR2 FNYEAQ. The V end was cut by 1 base, the J end by 10 bases, with 16 bases between. The CDR3 DNA follows: TGTGCCAGCAGCTTAGGTGATGGGGGTATGGACTACACCTTC. Its translation is CASSLGDGGMDYTF.